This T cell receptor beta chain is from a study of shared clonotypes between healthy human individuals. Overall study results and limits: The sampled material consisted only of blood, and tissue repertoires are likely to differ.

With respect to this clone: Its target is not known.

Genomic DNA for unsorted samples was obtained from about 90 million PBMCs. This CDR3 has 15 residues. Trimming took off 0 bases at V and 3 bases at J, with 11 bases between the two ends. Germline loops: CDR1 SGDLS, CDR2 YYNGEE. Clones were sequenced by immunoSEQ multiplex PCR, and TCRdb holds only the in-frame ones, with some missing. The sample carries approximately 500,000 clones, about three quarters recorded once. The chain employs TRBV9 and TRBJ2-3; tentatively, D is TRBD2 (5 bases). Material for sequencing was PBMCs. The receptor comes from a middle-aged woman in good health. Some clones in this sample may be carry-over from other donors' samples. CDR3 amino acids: CASSVARGGTDTQYF. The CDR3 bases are TGTGCCAGCAGCGTAGCTAGAGGCGGGACAGATACGCAGTATTTT.